Listed below are T cell receptor beta chains from one sample, sequenced in a study of a mutant IDH1 vaccine in newly diagnosed glioma. This table comes from immunoSEQ multiplex PCR, and its TCRdb copy is limited to in-frame clones, with some not included. Of approximately 100,000 clones listed, about 90% were seen once; the top ten hold approximately 0.58%. The sample was PBMCs, taken from a glioma patient treated with radiotherapy, temozolomide or both. These receptors came from a woman aged 50 to 60 with glioma. Both conserved end residues are part of each CDR3. The order of the fields is CDR3 protein, CDR3 DNA, clone size, J gene, D gene, V gene. D genes are given only for firm matches. Where a row states a size, it is once, few, many or the class of an expanded clone; other rows omit it.

CASSLVGTPTGELFF	TGTGCCAGCAGCTTAGTTGGGACACCCACCGGGGAGCTGTTTTTT	once	TRBJ2-2	NA	TRBV11-2
CASSPPGGIGEQYF	TGTGCCAGCTCACCGCCGGGAGGAATAGGCGAGCAGTACTTC	once	TRBJ2-7	TRBD2	TRBV18
CASSSAATFNQPQHF	TGTGCCAGCAGCTCAGCAGCGACCTTCAATCAGCCCCAGCATTTT	NA	TRBJ1-5	NA	TRBV7-2
CSGVSGMSYNEQFF	TGCAGCGGGGTTAGCGGGATGTCCTACAATGAGCAGTTCTTC	NA	TRBJ2-1	TRBD2	TRBV29-1
CASSQDRFNSPLHF	TGTGCCAGCAGCCAGGACAGGTTTAATTCACCCCTCCACTTT	NA	TRBJ1-6	TRBD1	TRBV9
CASSLEPTGATATDTQYF	TGCGCCAGCAGCTTGGAGCCGACAGGCGCTACGGCCACAGATACGCAGTATTTT	NA	TRBJ2-3	NA	TRBV5-1
CASSEWGPGNQPQHF	TGTGCCAGCAGTGAATGGGGGCCCGGCAATCAGCCCCAGCATTTT	NA	TRBJ1-5	NA	TRBV6-1
CASSWTGGNTEAFF	TGTGCCAGCAGTTGGACAGGGGGAAATACTGAAGCTTTCTTT	few	TRBJ1-1	TRBD1	TRBV2
CASKQTTNEKLFF	TGTGCCAGCAAGCAGACAACTAATGAAAAACTGTTTTTT	NA	TRBJ1-4	NA	TRBV6-5
CASSQVGRGLYEQYF	TGCGCCAGCAGCCAAGTTGGCAGGGGGTTGTACGAGCAGTACTTC	NA	TRBJ2-7	TRBD1	TRBV4-1
CASSLGGGGNQPQHF	TGTGCCAGCAGCTTAGGAGGGGGTGGCAATCAGCCCCAGCATTTT	NA	TRBJ1-5	NA	TRBV7-2
CASTPNAAFF	TGTGCCAGCACTCCAAATGCGGCTTTCTTT	NA	TRBJ1-1	NA	TRBV2
CASSEAGQGSYEQYF	TGCGCCAGCAGTGAGGCGGGACAGGGGTCCTACGAGCAGTACTTC	NA	TRBJ2-7	TRBD1	TRBV10-1
CASSLDRGKAEAFF	TGTGCCAGCAGCTTAGACAGGGGAAAGGCTGAAGCTTTCTTT	NA	TRBJ1-1	NA	TRBV11-2
CASSPGRDRPHEQYF	TGCGCCAGCAGCCCCGGGCGGGACAGACCACACGAGCAGTACTTC	NA	TRBJ2-7	NA	TRBV5-1
CASSLVTRNIYEQYF	TGTGCCAGCAGCTTAGTTACTAGGAACATCTACGAGCAGTACTTC	NA	TRBJ2-7	NA	TRBV7-9
CASGPGGRRNEKLFF	TGTGCTAGTGGTCCGGGGGGACGGAGGAATGAAAAACTGTTTTTT	NA	TRBJ1-4	NA	TRBV12-5
CASSLIGGGSRQETQYF	TGTGCCAGCAGCTTAATCGGCGGGGGGTCCCGCCAAGAGACCCAGTACTTC	NA	TRBJ2-5	TRBD2	TRBV7-3
CASSPGGLRDYGYTF	TGTGCCAGCAGCCCCGGGGGCCTCCGGGACTATGGCTACACCTTC	NA	TRBJ1-2	NA	TRBV7-3
CASTPRRSGGQETQYF	TGTGCCAGCACCCCTCGACGCAGCGGGGGGCAAGAGACCCAGTACTTC	once	TRBJ2-5	TRBD2	TRBV7-9
CASSFGSNQPQHF	TGCGCCAGCAGCTTCGGCAGCAATCAGCCCCAGCATTTT	NA	TRBJ1-5	NA	TRBV5-1
CASSAPGTHDEQFF	TGTGCCAGCAGCGCGCCCGGGACACACGATGAGCAGTTCTTC	NA	TRBJ2-1	NA	TRBV9
CAREGSTDTQYF	TGTGCCAGGGAGGGAAGCACAGATACGCAGTATTTT	NA	TRBJ2-3	NA	TRBV2
CASSSSVTGELFF	TGCGCCAGCAGCAGCTCGGTCACCGGGGAGCTGTTTTTT	NA	TRBJ2-2	NA	TRBV5-1
CASSGQGETGELFF	TGTGCCAGCAGCGGACAGGGCGAGACCGGGGAGCTGTTTTTT	NA	TRBJ2-2	TRBD1	TRBV28
CASSPPSGQAYNEQFF	TGTGCCAGCTCACCCCCCAGCGGTCAAGCGTACAATGAGCAGTTCTTC	NA	TRBJ2-1	NA	TRBV18
CAWNSAGMNTGELFF	TGTGCCTGGAATTCAGCGGGGATGAACACCGGGGAGCTGTTTTTT	once	TRBJ2-2	TRBD2	TRBV30
CASTLRAGTEQFF	TGCGCCAGCACCCTACGGGCTGGGACCGAGCAGTTCTTC	NA	TRBJ2-1	NA	TRBV10-1
CASSPQGTGGAYEQYF	TGTGCCAGCAGCCCCCAAGGGACAGGGGGGGCCTACGAGCAGTACTTC	NA	TRBJ2-7	TRBD1	TRBV9
CASSSDTDTQYF	TGTGCCAGCAGCTCGGACACAGATACGCAGTATTTT	NA	TRBJ2-3	NA	TRBV5-4